This T cell receptor beta chain was sequenced in a study of human T cells and chemical hapten exposure. As for the study in general: 2% DPC was applied to about 2 cm by about 2 cm of upper inner arm skin for sensitization.

In the original analysis: Per-sample TCR counts ranged from about 23,224 to 750,000, median around 100,000. MiXCR, run by TCRdb on the RACE reads, gives a single entry per CDR3 protein. TCRdb's processing, not the authors' own work, is the source of the V and J calls. Here the sample spans about 160,000 distinct CDR3 sequences, 25% to 30% being singletons. Specified time point: patch test 3, about 24 weeks after DPC sensitization. Stated treatment: therapeutic diphenylcyclopropenone sensitization with weekly scalp DPC. Non-pregnant alopecia patients aged 18 to 70, suitable for DPC therapy. The total RNA was obtained from whole blood that was not fractionated. This specimen consisted of whole blood, obtained in connection with sensitization to the hapten diphenylcyclopropenone (DPC). The source is a woman aged 18 to 35 with alopecia areata. Some clones in this sample may be carry-over from other donors' samples.

The CDR3 coding sequence is TGTGCCACTGCACAAAAGACTAGCGGGGGTACGCAGTATTTT. Translated, it gives CATAQKTSGGTQYF. The chain employs TRBV19 and TRBJ2-3; 12 bases agree with TRBD2. V gave up 10 bases and J gave up 8 bases; unmatched junction bases: 10. CDR3 size: 14 residues. Germline V gives CDR1 LNHDA, CDR2 SQIVND (reference sequence).